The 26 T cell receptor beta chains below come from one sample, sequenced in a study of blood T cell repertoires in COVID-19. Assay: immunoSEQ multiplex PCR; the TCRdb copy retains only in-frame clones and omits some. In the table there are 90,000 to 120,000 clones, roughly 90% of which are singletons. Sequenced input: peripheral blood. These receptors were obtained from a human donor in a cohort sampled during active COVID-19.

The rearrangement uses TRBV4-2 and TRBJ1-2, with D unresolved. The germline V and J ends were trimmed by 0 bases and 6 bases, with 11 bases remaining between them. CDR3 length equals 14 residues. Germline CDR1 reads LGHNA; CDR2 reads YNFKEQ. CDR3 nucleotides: TGTGCCAGCAGCCAAGATCGGGGAGGTGATGGCTACACCTTC. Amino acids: CASSQDRGGDGYTF.

The CDR3 nucleotides are TGTGCCAGCAGCCTGAAAGGGGGGAACACTGAAGCTTTCTTT. This codes for CASSLKGGNTEAFF. The chain uses TRBV6-2 or TRBV6-3 and TRBJ1-1; possible D gene TRBD1, 6 bases. The CDR3 totals 14 residues. Between the trimmed V and J ends, which lost 6 bases and 1 base, there was a span of 12 bases. Per germline, CDR1 MNHEY and CDR2 SVGEGT.

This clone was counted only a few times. The CDR3 loop reads CASRTTPGQGDFRGYGYTF. Written as DNA, the CDR3 is TGCGCCAGCAGGACTACCCCCGGACAGGGTGATTTCCGTGGCTATGGCTACACCTTC. V is TRBV4-3 and J is TRBJ1-2; 8 positions agree with TRBD1. Trimming removed 6 bases from V and 4 bases from J; junction bases left unmatched: 22. Germline V gene data show CDR1 as LGHNA and CDR2 as YSLEER. This CDR3 has 19 amino acids.

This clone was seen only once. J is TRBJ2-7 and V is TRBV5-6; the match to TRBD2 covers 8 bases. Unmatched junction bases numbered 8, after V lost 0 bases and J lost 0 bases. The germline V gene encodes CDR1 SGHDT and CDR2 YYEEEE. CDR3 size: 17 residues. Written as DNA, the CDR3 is TGTGCCAGCAGCTTGGGATTGATAGCGGGATCCTCCTACGAGCAGTACTTC. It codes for CASSLGLIAGSSYEQYF.

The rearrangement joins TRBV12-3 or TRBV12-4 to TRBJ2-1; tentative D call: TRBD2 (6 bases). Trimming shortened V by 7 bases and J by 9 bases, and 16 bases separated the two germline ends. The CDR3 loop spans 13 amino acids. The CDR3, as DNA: TGTGCCAGCACCCTGGACTATGTTATTGAGCAGTTCTTC. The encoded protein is CASTLDYVIEQFF.

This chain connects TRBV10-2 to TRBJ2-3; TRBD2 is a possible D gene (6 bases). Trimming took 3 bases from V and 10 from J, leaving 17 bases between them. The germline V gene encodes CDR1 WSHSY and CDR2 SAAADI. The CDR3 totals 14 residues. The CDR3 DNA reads TGCGCCAGCAGTGACCCGGGGCAGGGACTCTCGCAGTATTTT. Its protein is CASSDPGQGLSQYF.

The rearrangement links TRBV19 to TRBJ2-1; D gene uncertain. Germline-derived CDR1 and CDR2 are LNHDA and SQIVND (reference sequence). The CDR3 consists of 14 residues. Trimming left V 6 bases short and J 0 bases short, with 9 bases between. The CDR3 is CASRSLSSYNEQFF. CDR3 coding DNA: TGTGCCAGTAGGAGTTTAAGCTCCTACAATGAGCAGTTCTTC.

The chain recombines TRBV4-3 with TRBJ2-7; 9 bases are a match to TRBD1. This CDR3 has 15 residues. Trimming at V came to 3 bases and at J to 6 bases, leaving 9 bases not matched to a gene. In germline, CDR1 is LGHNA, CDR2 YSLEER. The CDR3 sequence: CASSHAGTGSPEQYF. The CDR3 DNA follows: TGCGCCAGCAGCCATGCCGGGACAGGGTCCCCCGAGCAGTACTTC.

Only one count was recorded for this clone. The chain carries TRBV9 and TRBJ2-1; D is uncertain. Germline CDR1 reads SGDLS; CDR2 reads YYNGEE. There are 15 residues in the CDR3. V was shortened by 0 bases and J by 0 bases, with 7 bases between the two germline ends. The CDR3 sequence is CASSVVPDSYNEQFF. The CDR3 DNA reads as TGTGCCAGCAGCGTAGTCCCAGACTCCTACAATGAGCAGTTCTTC.

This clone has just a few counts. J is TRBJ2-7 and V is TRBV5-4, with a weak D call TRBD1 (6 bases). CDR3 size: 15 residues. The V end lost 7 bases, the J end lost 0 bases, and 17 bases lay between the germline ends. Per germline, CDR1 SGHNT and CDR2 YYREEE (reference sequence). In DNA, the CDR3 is TGTGCCAGCGCTCCTTACAGGGTGAGCTCCTACGAGCAGTACTTC. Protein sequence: CASAPYRVSSYEQYF. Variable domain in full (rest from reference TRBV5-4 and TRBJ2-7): ETGVTQSPTHLIKTRGQQVTLRCSSQSGHNTVSWYQQALGQGPQFIFQYYREEENGRGNFPPRFSGLQFPNYSSELNVNALELDDSALYLCASAPYRVSSYEQYFGPGTRLTVT.

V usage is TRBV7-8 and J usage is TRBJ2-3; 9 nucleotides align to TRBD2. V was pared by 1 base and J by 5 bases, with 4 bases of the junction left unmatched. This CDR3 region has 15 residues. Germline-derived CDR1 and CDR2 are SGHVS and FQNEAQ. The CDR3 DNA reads TGTGCCAGCAGCTTAGGCGGGGGGGGCGGAGATACGCAGTATTTT. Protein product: CASSLGGGGGDTQYF. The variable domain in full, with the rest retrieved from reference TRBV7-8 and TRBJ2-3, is GAGVSQSPRYKVAKRGQDVALRCDPISGHVSLFWYQQALGQGPEFLTYFQNEAQLDKSGLPSDRFFAERPEGSVSTLKIQRTQQEDSAVYLCASSLGGGGGDTQYFGPGTRLTVL.

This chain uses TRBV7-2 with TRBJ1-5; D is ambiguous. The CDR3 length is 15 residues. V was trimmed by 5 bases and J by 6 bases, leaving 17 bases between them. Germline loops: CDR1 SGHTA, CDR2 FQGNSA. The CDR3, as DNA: TGTGCCAGCAGCCCAGGCCTCGGTTCTTCTCAGCCCCAGCATTTT. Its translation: CASSPGLGSSQPQHF. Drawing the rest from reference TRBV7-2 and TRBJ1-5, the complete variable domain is GAGVSQSPSNKVTEKGKDVELRCDPISGHTALYWYRQSLGQGLEFLIYFQGNSAPDKSGLPSDRFSAERTGGSVSTLTIQRTQQEDSAVYLCASSPGLGSSQPQHFGDGTRLSIL.

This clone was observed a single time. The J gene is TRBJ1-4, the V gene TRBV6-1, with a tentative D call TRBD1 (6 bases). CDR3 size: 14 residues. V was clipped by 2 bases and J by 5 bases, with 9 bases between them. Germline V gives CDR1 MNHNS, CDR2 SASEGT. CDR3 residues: CASSEQGRNEKLFF. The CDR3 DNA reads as TGTGCCAGCAGTGAACAGGGGCGGAATGAAAAACTGTTTTTT.

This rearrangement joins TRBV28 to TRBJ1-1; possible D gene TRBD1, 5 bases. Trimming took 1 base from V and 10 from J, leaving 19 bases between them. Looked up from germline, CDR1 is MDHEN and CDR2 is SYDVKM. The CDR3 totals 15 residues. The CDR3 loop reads CASSLLGQGGAGAFF. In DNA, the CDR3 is TGTGCCAGCAGTTTATTGGGTCAGGGAGGAGCTGGAGCTTTCTTT.

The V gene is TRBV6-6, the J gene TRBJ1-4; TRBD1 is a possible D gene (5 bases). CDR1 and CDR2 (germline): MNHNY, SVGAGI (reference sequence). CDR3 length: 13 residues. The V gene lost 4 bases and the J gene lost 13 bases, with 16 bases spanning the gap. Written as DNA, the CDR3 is TGTGCCAGCAGTTCACCCGGAGGGGTTGGACTGTTTTTT. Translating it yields CASSSPGGVGLFF.

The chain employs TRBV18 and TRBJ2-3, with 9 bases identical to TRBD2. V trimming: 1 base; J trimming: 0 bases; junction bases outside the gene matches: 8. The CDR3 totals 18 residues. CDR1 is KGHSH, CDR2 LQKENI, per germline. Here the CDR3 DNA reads TGTGCCAGCTCACCACTCCAAGCGGGGGGCCTAAGCACAGATACGCAGTATTTT. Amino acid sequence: CASSPLQAGGLSTDTQYF.

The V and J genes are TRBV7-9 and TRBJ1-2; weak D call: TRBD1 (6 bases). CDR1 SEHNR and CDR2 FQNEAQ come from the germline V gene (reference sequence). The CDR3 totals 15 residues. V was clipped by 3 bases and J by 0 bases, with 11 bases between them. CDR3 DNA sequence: TGTGCCAGCAGCTTTGGACAGCTCCCTAACTATGGCTACACCTTC. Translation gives CASSFGQLPNYGYTF. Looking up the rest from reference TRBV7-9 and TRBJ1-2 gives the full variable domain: DTGVSQNPRHKITKRGQNVTFRCDPISEHNRLYWYRQTLGQGPEFLTYFQNEAQLEKSRLLSDRFSAERPKGSFSTLEIQRTEQGDSAMYLCASSFGQLPNYGYTFGSGTRLTVV.

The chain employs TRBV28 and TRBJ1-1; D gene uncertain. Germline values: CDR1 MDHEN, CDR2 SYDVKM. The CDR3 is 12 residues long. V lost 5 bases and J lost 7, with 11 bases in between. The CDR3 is CASSQRHLEAFF. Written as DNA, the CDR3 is TGTGCCAGCAGTCAACGACACCTTGAAGCTTTCTTT.

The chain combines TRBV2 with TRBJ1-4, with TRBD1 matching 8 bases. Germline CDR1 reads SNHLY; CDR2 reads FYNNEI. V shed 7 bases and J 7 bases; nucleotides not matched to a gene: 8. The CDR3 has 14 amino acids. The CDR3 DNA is TGTGCCAGCAAGTTGGGACAGGCAACTGAAAAACTGTTTTTT. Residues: CASKLGQATEKLFF.

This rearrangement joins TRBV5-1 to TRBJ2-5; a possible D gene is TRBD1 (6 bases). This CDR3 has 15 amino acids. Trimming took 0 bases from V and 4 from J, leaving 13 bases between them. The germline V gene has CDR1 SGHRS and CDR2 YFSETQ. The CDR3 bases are TGCGCCAGCAGCTTGGGTGGGGGCCCGGCAGAGACCCAGTACTTC. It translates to CASSLGGGPAETQYF.

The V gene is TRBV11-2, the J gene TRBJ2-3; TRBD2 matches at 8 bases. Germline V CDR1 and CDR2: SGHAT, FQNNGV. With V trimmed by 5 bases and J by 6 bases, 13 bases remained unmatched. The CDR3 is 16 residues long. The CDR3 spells CASSVSGIGSLDTQYF. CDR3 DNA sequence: TGTGCCAGCAGCGTTAGCGGGATCGGGAGCCTGGATACGCAGTATTTT.

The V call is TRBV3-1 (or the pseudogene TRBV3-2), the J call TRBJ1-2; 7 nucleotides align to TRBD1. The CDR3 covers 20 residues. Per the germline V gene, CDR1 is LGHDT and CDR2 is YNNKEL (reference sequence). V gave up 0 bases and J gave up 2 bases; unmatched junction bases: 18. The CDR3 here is CASSQDQVRDRLSRNYGYTF. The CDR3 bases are TGTGCCAGCAGCCAAGATCAGGTCCGGGACAGACTTTCTCGGAACTATGGCTACACCTTC.

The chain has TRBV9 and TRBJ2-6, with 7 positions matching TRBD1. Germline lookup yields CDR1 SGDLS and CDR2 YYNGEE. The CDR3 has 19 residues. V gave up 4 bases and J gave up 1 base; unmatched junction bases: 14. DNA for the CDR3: TGTGCCAGCAGCCCAGAGTCAAGGGGGCGATATTCTGGGGCCAACGTCCTGACTTTC. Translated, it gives CASSPESRGRYSGANVLTF.

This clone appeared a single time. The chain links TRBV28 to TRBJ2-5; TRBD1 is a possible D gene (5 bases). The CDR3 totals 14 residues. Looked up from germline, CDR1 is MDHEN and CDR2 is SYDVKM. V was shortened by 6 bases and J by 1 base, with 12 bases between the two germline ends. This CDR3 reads CASRQRQPQETQYF. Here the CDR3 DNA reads TGTGCCAGCAGACAAAGACAGCCCCAAGAGACCCAGTACTTC.

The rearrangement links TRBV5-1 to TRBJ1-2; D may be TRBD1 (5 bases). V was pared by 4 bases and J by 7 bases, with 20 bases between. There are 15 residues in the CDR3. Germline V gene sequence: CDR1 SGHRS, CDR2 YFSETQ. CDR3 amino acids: CASSGGTVVVSGYTF. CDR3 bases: TGCGCCAGCAGCGGAGGGACGGTGGTCGTCAGTGGCTACACCTTC.

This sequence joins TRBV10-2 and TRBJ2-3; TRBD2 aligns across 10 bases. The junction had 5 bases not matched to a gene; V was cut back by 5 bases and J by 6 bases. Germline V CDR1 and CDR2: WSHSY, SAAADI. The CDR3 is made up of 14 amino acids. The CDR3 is CASSPSGRGDTQYF. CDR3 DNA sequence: TGCGCCAGCAGTCCTAGCGGGAGAGGGGATACGCAGTATTTT.